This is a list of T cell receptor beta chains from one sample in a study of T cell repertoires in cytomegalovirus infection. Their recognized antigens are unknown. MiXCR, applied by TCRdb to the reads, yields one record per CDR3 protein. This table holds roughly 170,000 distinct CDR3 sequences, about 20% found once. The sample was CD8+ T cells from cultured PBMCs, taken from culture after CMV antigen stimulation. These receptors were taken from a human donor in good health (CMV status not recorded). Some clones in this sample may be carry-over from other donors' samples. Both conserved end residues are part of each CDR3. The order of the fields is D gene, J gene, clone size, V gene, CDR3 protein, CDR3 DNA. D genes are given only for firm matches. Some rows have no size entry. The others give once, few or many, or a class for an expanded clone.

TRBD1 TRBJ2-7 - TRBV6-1 CASSGGTGWDSYEQYF TGTGCCAGCAGTGGGGGGACAGGATGGGATAGCTACGAGCAGTACTTC
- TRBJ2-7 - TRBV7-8 CASSSQDALYEQYF TGTGCCAGCAGCTCACAGGACGCCCTCTACGAGCAGTACTTC
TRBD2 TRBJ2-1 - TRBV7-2 CASSFLFEASGYNEQFF TGTGCCAGCAGCTTCCTATTCGAGGCTAGCGGGTACAATGAGCAGTTCTTC
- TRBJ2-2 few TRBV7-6 CASSPRARATGTGELFF TGTGCCAGCAGCCCCCGAGCGAGGGCTACGGGCACCGGGGAGCTGTTTTTT
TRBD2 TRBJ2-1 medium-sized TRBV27 CASSSGTSGGPREFF TGTGCCAGCAGTTCGGGGACTAGCGGGGGTCCTCGAGAGTTCTTC
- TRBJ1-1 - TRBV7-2 CASSLRGGANTEAFF TGTGCCAGCAGCTTAAGGGGAGGGGCGAACACTGAAGCTTTCTTT
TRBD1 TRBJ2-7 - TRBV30 CAWSAGQDYEQYF TGTGCCTGGAGTGCAGGACAGGACTACGAGCAGTACTTC
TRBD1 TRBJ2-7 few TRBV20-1 CSAPGTGGFYEQYF TGCAGTGCTCCCGGGACAGGGGGCTTCTACGAGCAGTACTTC
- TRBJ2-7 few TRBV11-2 CASSLASHRPGNEQYF TGTGCCAGCAGCTTAGCCTCTCACAGGCCCGGGAACGAGCAGTACTTC
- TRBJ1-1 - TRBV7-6 CASSTTVGLNTEAFF TGTGCCAGCAGCACGACAGTCGGATTGAACACTGAAGCTTTCTTT
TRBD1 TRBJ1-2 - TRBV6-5 CASSYDRENGYTF TGTGCCAGCAGTTACGACAGGGAGAATGGCTACACCTTC
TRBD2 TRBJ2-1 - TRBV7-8 CASSLEAGGLGDEQFF TGTGCCAGCAGCTTAGAAGCGGGGGGCCTAGGCGATGAGCAGTTCTTC
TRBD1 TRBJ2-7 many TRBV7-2 CASSPTGWSYEQYF TGTGCCAGCAGCCCGACAGGGTGGTCCTACGAGCAGTACTTC
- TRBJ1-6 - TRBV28 CASSSQVVAYNSPLHF TGTGCCAGCAGTTCCCAGGTTGTCGCCTATAATTCACCCCTCCACTTT
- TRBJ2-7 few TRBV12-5 CASGSVREQYF TGTGCTAGTGGTTCCGTACGCGAGCAGTACTTC
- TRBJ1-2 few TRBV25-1 CASSEGVGYYGYTF TGTGCCAGCAGTGAAGGGGTGGGATACTATGGCTACACCTTC
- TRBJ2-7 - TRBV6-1 CASNGGEQYF TGTGCCAGCAACGGCGGCGAGCAGTACTTC
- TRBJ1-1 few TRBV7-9 CASSLAGIMYNTEAFF TGTGCCAGCAGCTTAGCGGGGATTATGTACAACACTGAAGCTTTCTTT
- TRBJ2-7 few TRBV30 CAWSKLGPYEQYF TGTGCCTGGAGTAAGCTGGGGCCCTACGAGCAGTACTTC
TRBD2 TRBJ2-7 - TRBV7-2 CASSSWTSGAYEQYF TGTGCCAGCAGCTCTTGGACTAGCGGGGCCTACGAGCAGTACTTC
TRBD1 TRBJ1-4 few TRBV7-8 CASSSDRAINEKLFF TGTGCCAGCAGCTCGGACAGGGCGATTAATGAAAAACTGTTTTTT
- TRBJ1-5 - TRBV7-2 CASSLNGGAKNQPQHF TGTGCCAGCAGCTTAAATGGGGGGGCGAAGAATCAGCCCCAGCATTTT
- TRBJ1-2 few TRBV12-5 CASGSVDGLTYTF TGTGCTAGTGGTTCGGTGGACGGGCTGACCTACACCTTC
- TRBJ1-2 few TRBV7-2 CASSLGQGYGYTF TGTGCCAGCAGCTTAGGACAAGGATATGGCTACACCTTC
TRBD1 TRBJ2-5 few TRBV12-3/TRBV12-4 CASSLGTGGGETQYF TGTGCCAGCAGTTTGGGGACAGGGGGCGGAGAGACCCAGTACTTC